The clone carrying this T cell receptor beta chain has only a few counts. Investigators excluded patients with uncontrolled infection, other autoimmune disease, pregnancy or lactation. This specimen belongs to a study of T cells in Graves' hyperthyroidism and ophthalmopathy. RNA transcripts gave rise to amplified TCR beta CDR3 regions. A set of HTBI primers served as the primers for a first-round RT-PCR of the TCR CDR3. Each CDR3 protein is one row after TCRdb ran MiXCR on the multiplex PCR reads. Of roughly 260,000 distinct CDR3 sequences in the sample, more than 14% were seen once. Per germline, CDR1 MNHEY and CDR2 SMNVEV (reference sequence). The CDR3 runs to 14 residues. V shed 3 bases and J shed 0 bases, with 9 bases lying between them.

The rearrangement joins TRBV27 to TRBJ2-7; D unresolved. Sequences were obtained from blood. The clonotype was recovered from a woman between 40 and 50 years old with Graves' hyperthyroidism that later progressed to Graves' ophthalmopathy. The CDR3 coding sequence is TGTGCCAGCAGTTTGGTCCCCAACTCCTACGAGCAGTACTTC. The encoded protein is CASSLVPNSYEQYF.